One sample yielded the 25 T cell receptor beta chains listed below, sequenced in a study of shared T cell receptors in the human thymus. Using immunoSEQ multiplex PCR, the repertoire was profiled, and TCRdb retains in-frame clones only, with some absent. The table lists 650,000 to 950,000 clones, approximately 83% of them singletons. The data also belong to a second study, concerning human thymus T cells.

Sequencing used thymocytes. The receptors stem from a girl younger than two with a congenital heart defect.

The V call is TRBV2, the J call TRBJ2-2; TRBD2 matches at 8 bases. This CDR3 has 14 amino acids. The V segment lost 11 bases and the J segment 6 bases; nucleotides outside the gene matches: 11. Germline CDR1 is SNHLY and CDR2 is FYNNEI. CDR3 sequence: CAHKRGGTAGELFF. The CDR3 DNA is TGTGCCCATAAACGGGGGGGGACGGCCGGGGAGCTGTTTTTT.

V gene TRBV28 combines with J gene TRBJ1-2; 11 positions match TRBD1. CDR3 length equals 14 residues. The junction had 3 bases not matched to a gene; V was cut back by 3 bases and J by 6 bases. CDR1 and CDR2 (germline): MDHEN, SYDVKM. The CDR3 loop is CASSLDRGRDGYTF. The CDR3 bases are TGTGCCAGCAGTTTGGACAGGGGGCGGGATGGCTACACCTTC.

The V call is TRBV29-1, the J call TRBJ2-1; 10 nucleotides match TRBD1. V shed 0 bases, J shed 6 bases, and the junction held 5 bases outside the gene matches. CDR1 and CDR2 (germline): SQVTM, ANQGSEA. CDR3 length: 15 residues. CDR3 protein: CSVEEGQGWGNEQFF. In DNA, the CDR3 is TGCAGCGTTGAAGAGGGACAGGGGTGGGGCAATGAGCAGTTCTTC.

The chain carries TRBV28 and TRBJ2-5; no clear D gene. The CDR3 has 14 residues. The germline V gene has CDR1 MDHEN and CDR2 SYDVKM. As DNA, the CDR3 is TGTGCTACCCAATACGCAGACTACCAAGAGACCCAGTACTTC. It codes for CATQYADYQETQYF.

This chain links TRBV5-6 with TRBJ1-5; maybe TRBD1 (6 bases). Germline V CDR1 and CDR2: SGHDT, YYEEEE. CDR3 length: 13 residues. The V gene lost 4 bases and the J gene lost 6 bases, with 11 bases spanning the gap. DNA of the CDR3: TGTGCCAGCAGCCCTGCCAGGGGTCAGCCCCAGCATTTT. Translating gives CASSPARGQPQHF.

V is TRBV2 and J is TRBJ1-3; D is possibly TRBD1 (6 bases). The CDR3 covers 15 residues. CDR1 and CDR2 (germline): SNHLY, FYNNEI. V was cut by 2 bases and J by 0 bases, with 8 bases left in between. In DNA, the CDR3 is TGTGCCAGCAGTGAACGGACAGCCTCTGGAAACACCATATATTTT. This gives the protein CASSERTASGNTIYF.

This chain joins TRBV4-3 and TRBJ2-7, with D possibly matching TRBD2 (6 bases). Trimming shortened V by 0 bases and J by 7 bases, and 22 bases separated the two germline ends. The CDR3 consists of 17 residues. Per the germline V gene, CDR1 is LGHNA and CDR2 is YSLEER. In DNA form, the CDR3 reads TGCGCCAGCAGCCAAGAGTGGATCGGGGGAGCCTCGGAGGAGCAGTACTTC. Translation gives CASSQEWIGGASEEQYF.

The CDR3 loop is CASSEGNRERSPLHF. CDR3 nucleotides: TGTGCCAGCAGTGAAGGTAACAGGGAAAGGTCACCCCTCCACTTT. V and J are TRBV2 and TRBJ1-6; tentative D call: TRBD1 (6 bases). Trimming stripped 1 base from V and 10 bases from J, with 14 bases between. The CDR3 is 15 amino acids. CDR1 is SNHLY and CDR2 is FYNNEI in the germline V gene.

This rearrangement joins TRBV7-8 to TRBJ1-2, with TRBD1 matching over 8 bases. CDR3 length: 16 amino acids. J lost 6 bases, V lost 2 bases, and 11 bases had no gene match. Germline V gene lookup returns CDR1 SGHVS and CDR2 FQNEAQ. The CDR3 region is CASSLRPRQGSNGYTF. CDR3 nucleotides: TGTGCCAGCAGCTTACGCCCCAGACAGGGGTCAAATGGCTACACCTTC.

The chain combines TRBV5-1 with TRBJ2-3; TRBD2 aligns across 10 bases. The germline CDR1 and CDR2 sequences are SGHRS and YFSETQ. V lost 5 bases and J lost 0; bases outside the gene matches: 12. The CDR3 length is 18 residues. CDR3 bases: TGCGCCAGCAGTCTGTGGAAAGCGGGGGGGATTAGCACAGATACGCAGTATTTT. It yields the protein CASSLWKAGGISTDTQYF. Looking up the rest from reference TRBV5-1 and TRBJ2-3 gives the full variable domain: KAGVTQTPRYLIKTRGQQVTLSCSPISGHRSVSWYQQTPGQGLQFLFEYFSETQRNKGNFPGRFSGRQFSNSRSEMNVSTLELGDSALYLCASSLWKAGGISTDTQYFGPGTRLTVL.

This clone appeared a few times. The chain employs TRBV14 and TRBJ1-2; no firm D call. V was shortened by 4 bases and J by 4 bases, with 13 bases between the two germline ends. CDR3 length equals 14 residues. Germline-derived CDR1 and CDR2 are SGHDN and FVKESK. CDR3 residues: CASSPPRGTYGYTF. The CDR3 coding sequence is TGTGCCAGCAGCCCCCCGAGAGGTACCTATGGCTACACCTTC.

V gene TRBV5-4 combines with J gene TRBJ1-6; D ambiguous. Trimming cost V 3 bases and J 7 bases, with 8 bases left between them. Looked up from germline, CDR1 is SGHNT and CDR2 is YYREEE (reference sequence). The CDR3 loop spans 13 amino acids. The CDR3 protein is CASSSPGNSPLHF. Written as DNA, the CDR3 is TGTGCCAGCAGCTCCCCCGGGAATTCACCCCTCCACTTT.

For the CDR3, the DNA is TGCGCCAGCAGCCCGGACAGGGGGCTGGATACGCAGTATTTT. Translated: CASSPDRGLDTQYF. The chain has TRBV5-1 and TRBJ2-3; 11 bases line up with TRBD1. V shed 4 bases, J shed 6 bases, and the junction held 4 bases outside the gene matches. Germline values: CDR1 SGHRS, CDR2 YFSETQ. CDR3 length: 14 amino acids.

The chain employs TRBV4-3 and TRBJ2-1; D may be TRBD2 (7 bases). Germline V gives CDR1 LGHNA, CDR2 YSLEER. This CDR3 is 18 amino acids long. Trimming took off 4 bases at V and 0 bases at J, with 19 bases between the two ends. The CDR3 loop reads CASSLKAGAESSYNEQFF. The CDR3 region has the DNA TGCGCCAGCAGCCTAAAGGCGGGGGCCGAGAGCTCCTACAATGAGCAGTTCTTC.

This clone appeared once. This sequence joins TRBV10-3 and TRBJ1-2; 8 bases line up with TRBD1. CDR1 ENHRY and CDR2 SYGVKD come from the germline V gene. The CDR3 loop spans 15 amino acids. V shed 3 bases and J 1 base; nucleotides not matched to a gene: 4. The CDR3 DNA reads TGTGCCATCAGTGACCGACAGGGGAGTAACTATGGCTACACCTTC. Translation gives CAISDRQGSNYGYTF.

The chain couples TRBV4-3 to TRBJ2-5; D remains ambiguous. Matching the DNA end better, TRBJ2-7 makes the J call doubtful. Looked up from germline, CDR1 is LGHNA and CDR2 is YSLEER. The CDR3 is 17 residues long. DNA of the CDR3: TGCGCCAGCAGCCATCACTCCACGGAGATAGCTCCCTACGAGCAGTACTTC. Amino acid sequence: CASSHHSTEIAPYEQYF.

This clone was picked up one time. This rearrangement joins TRBV5-6 to TRBJ2-1; 8 bases line up with TRBD2. CDR1 is SGHDT and CDR2 is YYEEEE in the germline V gene. Trimming removed 0 bases from V and 7 bases from J; junction bases left unmatched: 18. CDR3 length equals 19 residues. In DNA form, the CDR3 reads TGTGCCAGCAGCTTGGTGATGACTAGCGTCCCGCACCCTTGTAATGAGCAGTTCTTC. Its translation is CASSLVMTSVPHPCNEQFF.

The genes are TRBV15 and TRBJ2-5, with D unresolved. The CDR3 contains 14 residues. V shed 0 bases and J shed 3 bases, with 8 bases lying between them. The germline V gene encodes CDR1 LNHNV and CDR2 YYDKDF (reference sequence). CDR3 sequence reads: CATSREFQEETQYF. Written as DNA, the CDR3 is TGTGCCACCAGCAGAGAGTTCCAGGAAGAGACCCAGTACTTC. Variable domain in full (rest from reference TRBV15 and TRBJ2-5): DAMVIQNPRYQVTQFGKPVTLSCSQTLNHNVMYWYQQKSSQAPKLLFHYYDKDFNNEADTPDNFQSRRPNTSFCFLDIRSPGLGDTAMYLCATSREFQEETQYFGPGTRLLVL.

This clone was picked up one time. The chain couples TRBV11-2 to TRBJ2-5, with D unclear. The CDR3 loop spans 13 amino acids. Trimming shortened V by 10 bases and J by 6 bases, and 18 bases separated the two germline ends. Per the germline V gene, CDR1 is SGHAT and CDR2 is FQNNGV. The CDR3 DNA reads as TGTGCCACCTATACTCCGGGTGAAAAGACCCAGTACTTC. It is translated as CATYTPGEKTQYF.

V is TRBV14 and J is TRBJ2-3; weak D call: TRBD1 (7 bases). V lost 1 base to trimming and J lost 4 bases, with 33 bases between them. The CDR3 contains 22 residues. Germline assignment: CDR1 SGHDN and CDR2 FVKESK. In DNA, the CDR3 is TGTGCCAGCAGCCAAGGTCTAACGGCCCTGAGGAGGGGGCGAGTTGAGGCAGATACGCAGTATTTT. Translating gives CASSQGLTALRRGRVEADTQYF.

The chain employs TRBV29-1 and TRBJ2-7, with 10 bases that match TRBD1. CDR3 length: 13 residues. V trimming: 4 bases; J trimming: 8 bases; junction bases outside the gene matches: 8. Germline CDR1 is SQVTM and CDR2 is ANQGSEA. The CDR3 DNA follows: TGCAGCGTTGTAAGGGACAGGGGAGACCAGCAGTACTTC. Its translation is CSVVRDRGDQQYF.

V gene TRBV5-5 combines with J gene TRBJ2-2, with 8 positions matching TRBD1. Unmatched junction bases numbered 7, after V lost 2 bases and J lost 1 base. Germline CDR1 is SGHKS and CDR2 is YYEKEE (reference sequence). The CDR3 has 17 amino acids. DNA of the CDR3: TGTGCCAGCAGCTTCAGGGGGCGGGTTCTGAACACCGGGGAGCTGTTTTTT. The encoded protein is CASSFRGRVLNTGELFF.

This clone was recorded a few times. This rearrangement joins TRBV7-9 to TRBJ2-5, with TRBD2 as a possible D gene (6 bases). Germline values: CDR1 SEHNR, CDR2 FQNEAQ (reference sequence). Trimming took 5 bases from V and 4 from J, leaving 20 bases between them. This CDR3 region has 16 residues. The CDR3 DNA sequence: TGTGCCAGCAGCCTTAGACTAGTTGGGGCCGTAGAGACCCAGTACTTC. The encoded protein is CASSLRLVGAVETQYF.

J is TRBJ1-2 and V is TRBV20-1; D perhaps matches TRBD1 (6 bases). Germline V gene sequence: CDR1 DFQATT, CDR2 SNEGSKA (reference sequence). V lost 0 bases, J lost 11 bases, and 10 bases lay in between. CDR3 size: 11 residues. This CDR3 reads CSARDRQVYTF. As DNA, the CDR3 is TGCAGTGCTAGAGACAGACAGGTATACACCTTC.

The V and J genes are TRBV2 and TRBJ2-2, with D possibly TRBD2 on 7 matching bases. CDR3 length: 16 residues. Per the germline V gene, CDR1 is SNHLY and CDR2 is FYNNEI. Trimming stripped 1 base from V and 4 bases from J, with 13 bases between. Here the CDR3 DNA reads TGTGCCAGCAGTGAAGGAGGGGGACTAAGCACCGGGGAGCTGTTTTTT. As protein: CASSEGGGLSTGELFF.